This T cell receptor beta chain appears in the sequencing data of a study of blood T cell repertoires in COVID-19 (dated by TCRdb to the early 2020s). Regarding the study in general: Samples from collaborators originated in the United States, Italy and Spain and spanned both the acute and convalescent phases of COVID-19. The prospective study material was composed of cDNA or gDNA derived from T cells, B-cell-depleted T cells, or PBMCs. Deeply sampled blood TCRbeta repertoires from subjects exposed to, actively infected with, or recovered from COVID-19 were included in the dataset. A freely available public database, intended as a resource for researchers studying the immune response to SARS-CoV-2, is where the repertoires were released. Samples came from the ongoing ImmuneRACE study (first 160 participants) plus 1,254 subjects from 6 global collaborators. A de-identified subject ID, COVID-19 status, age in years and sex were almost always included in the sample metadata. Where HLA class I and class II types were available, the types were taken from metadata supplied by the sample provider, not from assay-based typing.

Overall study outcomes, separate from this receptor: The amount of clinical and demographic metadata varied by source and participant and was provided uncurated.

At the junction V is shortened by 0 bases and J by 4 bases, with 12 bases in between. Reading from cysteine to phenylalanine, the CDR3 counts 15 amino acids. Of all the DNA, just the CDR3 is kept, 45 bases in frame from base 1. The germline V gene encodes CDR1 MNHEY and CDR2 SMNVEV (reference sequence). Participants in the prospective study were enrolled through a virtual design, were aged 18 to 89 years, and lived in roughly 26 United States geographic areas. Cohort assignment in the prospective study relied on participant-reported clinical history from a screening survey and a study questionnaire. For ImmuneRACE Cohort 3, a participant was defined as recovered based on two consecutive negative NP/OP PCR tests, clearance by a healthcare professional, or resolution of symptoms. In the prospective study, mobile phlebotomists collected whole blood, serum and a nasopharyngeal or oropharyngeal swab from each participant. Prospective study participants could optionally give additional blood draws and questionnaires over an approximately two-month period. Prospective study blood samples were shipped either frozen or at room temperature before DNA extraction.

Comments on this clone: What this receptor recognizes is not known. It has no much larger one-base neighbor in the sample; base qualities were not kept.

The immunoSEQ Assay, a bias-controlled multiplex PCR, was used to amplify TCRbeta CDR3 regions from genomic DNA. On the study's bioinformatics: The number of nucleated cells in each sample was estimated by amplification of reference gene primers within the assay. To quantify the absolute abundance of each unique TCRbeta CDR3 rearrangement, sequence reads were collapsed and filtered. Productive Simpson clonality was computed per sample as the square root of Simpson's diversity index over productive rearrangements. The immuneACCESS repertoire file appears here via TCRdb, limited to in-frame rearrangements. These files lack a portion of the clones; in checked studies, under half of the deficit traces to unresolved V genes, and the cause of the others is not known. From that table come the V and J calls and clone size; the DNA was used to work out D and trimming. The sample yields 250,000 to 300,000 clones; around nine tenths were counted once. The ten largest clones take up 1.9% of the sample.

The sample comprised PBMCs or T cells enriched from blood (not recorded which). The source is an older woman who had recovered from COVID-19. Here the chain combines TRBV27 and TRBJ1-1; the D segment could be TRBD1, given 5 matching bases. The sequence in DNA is TGTGCCAGCAGTTTATCGCGAGGGGAGGGCACTGAAGCTTTCTTT. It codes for CASSLSRGEGTEAFF.